One T cell receptor beta chain is described in this entry. Original processing methods: Amplification of reference gene primers was used by the study to estimate nucleated cell counts. Sequencing used immunoSEQ multiplex PCR; TCRdb keeps in-frame clones, though not all of them. V, J and clone size derive from that table, while D and trimming were established from the DNA sequence. The sample carries about 270,000 clones, 88% recorded once. The entry originates in a study of blood T cell repertoires in COVID-19. Study-wide context: T cells, B-cell-depleted T cells, or PBMCs supplied cDNA or gDNA.

Participants came from around 25 US areas, aged about 18 to 95 years. The CDR3 sequence is 15 residues long. CDR1 and CDR2 (germline): SGHAT, FQNNGV. The V gene lost 1 base and the J gene lost 0 bases, with 8 bases spanning the gap. V gene TRBV11-2 combines with J gene TRBJ2-3; D gene uncertain. Material for sequencing was PBMCs or T cells enriched from blood (not recorded which). The receptor was isolated from a woman aged 60 to 75 in a cohort exposed to, infected with or recovered from COVID-19 (not recorded which). CDR3 DNA sequence: TGTGCCAGCAGCTTAGTCCCTCTAAGCACAGATACGCAGTATTTT. This translates into CASSLVPLSTDTQYF.